One and the same sample provided the 2 T cell receptor beta chains below, sequenced in a study of T cells after yellow fever vaccination. TCRdb reprocessed the 5' RACE reads via MiXCR and lists one record per CDR3 protein. Here the sample spans under 50,000 distinct CDR3 sequences, around 6.5% being singletons. The sample here was PBMCs, either bulk or a sorted T-cell subset (CD4+, CD8+, memory, or dextramer-sorted; not recorded which), taken 45 days after the yellow fever booster vaccination. Every receptor here comes from a man between 25 and 39 years old who received the YFV17D yellow fever vaccine.

This chain uses TRBV30 with TRBJ1-2; D perhaps matches TRBD1 (6 bases). The CDR3 runs 14 residues. From germline, CDR1 is GTSNPN and CDR2 SVGIG (reference sequence). Trimming removed 6 bases from V and 4 bases from J, with 18 bases in between. The CDR3 sequence: CACTSGMGAYGYTF. In DNA form, the CDR3 reads TGTGCCTGTACCTCCGGGATGGGGGCCTATGGCTACACCTTC.

The V gene is TRBV7-8, the J gene TRBJ2-3, with TRBD2 identical over 11 bases. With V trimmed by 2 bases and J by 7 bases, 11 bases remained unmatched. The CDR3 is 17 amino acids. The V gene's germline CDR1 is SGHVS and CDR2 FQNEAQ. CDR3 amino acids: CASSLNGASGRMNTQYF. CDR3 sequence (DNA): TGTGCCAGCAGCTTAAATGGGGCTAGCGGGAGGATGAATACGCAGTATTTT. The whole variable domain, filled in from reference TRBV7-8 and TRBJ2-3, reads GAGVSQSPRYKVAKRGQDVALRCDPISGHVSLFWYQQALGQGPEFLTYFQNEAQLDKSGLPSDRFFAERPEGSVSTLKIQRTQQEDSAVYLCASSLNGASGRMNTQYFGPGTRLTVL.